A selection of T cell receptor beta chains follows, all from one sample in a study of T cells in Graves' hyperthyroidism and ophthalmopathy. One entry per CDR3 protein, called by TCRdb with MiXCR from the multiplex PCR reads. This sample yields roughly 290,000 distinct CDR3 sequences, of which less than 15% are seen a single time; almost 8% belongs to the top ten. Source material: blood. The receptors were sampled from a woman in her 30s with Graves' hyperthyroidism that later progressed to Graves' ophthalmopathy. The conserved cysteine and the conserved F or W are not part of the CDR3 here. Clone sizes are given selectively: once, few, many, or a class where the clone is expanded.

>many|TRBJ1-5|TRBV2
ASGYQGPQH
>few|TRBJ2-3|TRBV20-1
SAERGVRTDTQY
>many|TRBJ1-4|TRBV3-1
ASSPEGDREEKLF
>many|TRBJ2-3|TRBV12-3/TRBV12-4
ASSPGQGADTQY
>many|TRBJ1-4|TRBV28
ASSFAGAGEKLF
>-|TRBJ2-7|TRBV5-1
ASSFTLAGISYEQY
>few|TRBJ2-7|TRBV6-5
ASSYPPPSTGIREQY
>-|TRBJ2-7|TRBV19
ASSRSGGEAEQY
>many|TRBJ1-3|TRBV29-1
SVIGTAGNTIY
>many|TRBJ2-3|TRBV14
ASSLTPAGVDTQY
>many|TRBJ2-5|TRBV7-9
ASSASPLETQY
>-|TRBJ1-4|TRBV29-1
SVTGGLGEKLF